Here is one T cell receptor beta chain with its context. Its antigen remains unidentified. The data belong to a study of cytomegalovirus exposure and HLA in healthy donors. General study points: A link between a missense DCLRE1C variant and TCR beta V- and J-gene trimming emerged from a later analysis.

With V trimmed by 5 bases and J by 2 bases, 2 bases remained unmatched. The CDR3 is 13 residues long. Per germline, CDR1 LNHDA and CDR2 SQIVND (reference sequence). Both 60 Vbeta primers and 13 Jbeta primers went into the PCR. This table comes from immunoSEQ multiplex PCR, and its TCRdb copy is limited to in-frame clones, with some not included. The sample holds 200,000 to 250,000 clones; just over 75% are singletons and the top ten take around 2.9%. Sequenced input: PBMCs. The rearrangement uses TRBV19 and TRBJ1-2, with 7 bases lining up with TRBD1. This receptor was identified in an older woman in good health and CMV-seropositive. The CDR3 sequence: CASSARGNYGYTF. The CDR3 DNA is TGTGCCAGTAGTGCCAGGGGGAACTATGGCTACACCTTC.